This TCR beta chain was captured by sequencing in a study of early T cells in non-severe SARS-CoV-2 infection. Study information: Chains were unpaired, as sequencing was done on bulk RNA from unsorted whole blood. General study points: VDJdb-based annotation leaned toward anti-spike CD8 responses and missed private and CD4 specificities.

The CDR3 length is 13 residues. Unmatched junction bases numbered 5, after V lost 6 bases and J lost 6 bases. Germline V gene data show CDR1 as KGHDR and CDR2 as SFDVKD. Researchers tagged individual cDNA molecules with unique molecular identifiers. TCRdb itself ran the 5' RACE reads through MiXCR, one entry per CDR3 protein. The table has about 76,000 distinct CDR3 sequences, about 10% seen once. Turning to this clonotype: Antigen: not known.

This TCR was sampled from an adult who was a healthcare worker with PCR-confirmed SARS-CoV-2 infection or an uninfected control (not recorded which). Source material: whole blood. V gene TRBV24-1 combines with J gene TRBJ2-3; TRBD2 aligns across 7 bases. The DNA for the CDR3 is TGTGCCACCAGTAGCGGGGAGGGTGATACGCAGTATTTT. Protein: CATSSGEGDTQYF.